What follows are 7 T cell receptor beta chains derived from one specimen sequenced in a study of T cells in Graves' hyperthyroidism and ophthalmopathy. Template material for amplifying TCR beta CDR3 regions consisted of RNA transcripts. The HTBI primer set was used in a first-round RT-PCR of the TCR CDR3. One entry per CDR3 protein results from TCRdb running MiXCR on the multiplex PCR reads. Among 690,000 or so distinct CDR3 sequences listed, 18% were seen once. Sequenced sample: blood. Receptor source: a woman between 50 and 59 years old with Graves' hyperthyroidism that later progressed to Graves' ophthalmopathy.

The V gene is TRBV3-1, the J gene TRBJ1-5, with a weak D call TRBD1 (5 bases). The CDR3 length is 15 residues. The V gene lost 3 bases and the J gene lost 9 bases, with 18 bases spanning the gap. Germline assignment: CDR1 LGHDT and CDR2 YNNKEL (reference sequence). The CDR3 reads CASSQGVGGSPPQHF. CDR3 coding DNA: TGTGCCAGCAGCCAGGGTGTTGGGGGATCGCCGCCCCAGCATTTT.

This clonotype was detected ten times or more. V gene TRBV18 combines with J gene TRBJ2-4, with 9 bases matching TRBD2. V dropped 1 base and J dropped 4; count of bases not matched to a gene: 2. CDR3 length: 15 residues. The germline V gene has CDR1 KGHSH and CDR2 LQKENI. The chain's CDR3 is CASSPRLAGKNIQYF. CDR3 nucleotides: TGTGCCAGCTCACCACGCCTAGCGGGAAAAAACATTCAGTACTTC.

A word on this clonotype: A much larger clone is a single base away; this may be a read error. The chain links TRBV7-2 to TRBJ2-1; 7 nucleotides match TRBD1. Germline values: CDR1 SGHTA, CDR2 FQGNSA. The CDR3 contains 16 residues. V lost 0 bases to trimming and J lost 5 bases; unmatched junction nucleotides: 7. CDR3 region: CASSLAAGTENNEQFF. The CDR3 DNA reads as TGTGCCAGCAGCTTAGCGGCCGGGACAGAAAACAATGAGCAGTTCTTC.

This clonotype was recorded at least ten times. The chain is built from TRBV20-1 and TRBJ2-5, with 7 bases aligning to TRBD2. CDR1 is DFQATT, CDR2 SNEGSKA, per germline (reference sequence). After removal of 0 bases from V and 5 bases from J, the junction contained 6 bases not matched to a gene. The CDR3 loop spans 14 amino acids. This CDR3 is CSARDLGGTETQYF. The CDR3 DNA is TGCAGTGCTAGAGATTTGGGGGGGACGGAGACCCAGTACTTC.

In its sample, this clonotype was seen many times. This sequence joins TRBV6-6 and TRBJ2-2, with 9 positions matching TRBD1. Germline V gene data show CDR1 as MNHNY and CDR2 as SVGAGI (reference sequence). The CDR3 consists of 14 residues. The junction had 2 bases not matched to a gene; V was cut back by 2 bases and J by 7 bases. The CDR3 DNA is TGTGCCAGCAGTTACGGACAGGGGAACGGGGAGCTGTTTTTT. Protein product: CASSYGQGNGELFF.

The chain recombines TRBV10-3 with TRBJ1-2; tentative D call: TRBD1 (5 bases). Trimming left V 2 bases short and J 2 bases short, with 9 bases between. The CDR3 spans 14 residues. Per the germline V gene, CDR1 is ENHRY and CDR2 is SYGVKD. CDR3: CAISETDSNYGYTF. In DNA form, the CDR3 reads TGTGCCATCAGTGAGACTGACAGCAACTATGGCTACACCTTC.

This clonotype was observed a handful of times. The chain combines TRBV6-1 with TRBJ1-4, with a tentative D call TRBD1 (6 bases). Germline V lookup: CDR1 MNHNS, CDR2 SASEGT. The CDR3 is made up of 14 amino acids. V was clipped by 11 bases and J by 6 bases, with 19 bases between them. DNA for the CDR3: TGTGCCGGGTCCACAGGGTCGGGTTATGAAAAACTGTTTTTT. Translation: CAGSTGSGYEKLFF.